This T cell receptor beta chain is drawn from a study of lymphopenia after photon versus proton radiotherapy. General study findings and limits: Survival link was tested only in deceased patients; proton benefit remains a possibility.

The table came from immunoSEQ multiplex PCR; TCRdb's copy has only in-frame clones and leaves some out. The table lists tens of thousands of clones, more than 70% of them singletons. This CDR3 is 11 amino acids long. Trimming pared 3 bases from V and 2 bases from J, leaving 0 bases between. CDR1 and CDR2 (germline): SGHAT, FQDESV (reference sequence). For this clone: Its antigen is still unknown.

The chain carries TRBV11-1 and TRBJ2-3; D is unclear. The sequences come from peripheral blood, collected from a patient treated with proton-based radiotherapy. The clonotype was recovered from a man in his 60s with pancreatic cancer. For the CDR3, the DNA is TGTGCCAGCAGCTTCACAGATACGCAGTATTTT. This codes for CASSFTDTQYF.